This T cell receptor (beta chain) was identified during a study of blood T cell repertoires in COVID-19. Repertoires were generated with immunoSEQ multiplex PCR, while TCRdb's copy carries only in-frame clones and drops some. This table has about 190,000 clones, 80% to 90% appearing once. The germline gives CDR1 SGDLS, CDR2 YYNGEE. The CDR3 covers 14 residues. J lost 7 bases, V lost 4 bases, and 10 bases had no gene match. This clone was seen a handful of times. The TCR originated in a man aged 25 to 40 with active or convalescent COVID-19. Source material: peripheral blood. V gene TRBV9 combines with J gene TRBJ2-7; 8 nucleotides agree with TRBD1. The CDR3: CASSPDPDRGEQYF. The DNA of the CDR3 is TGTGCCAGCAGCCCCGACCCAGACAGGGGTGAGCAGTACTTC.